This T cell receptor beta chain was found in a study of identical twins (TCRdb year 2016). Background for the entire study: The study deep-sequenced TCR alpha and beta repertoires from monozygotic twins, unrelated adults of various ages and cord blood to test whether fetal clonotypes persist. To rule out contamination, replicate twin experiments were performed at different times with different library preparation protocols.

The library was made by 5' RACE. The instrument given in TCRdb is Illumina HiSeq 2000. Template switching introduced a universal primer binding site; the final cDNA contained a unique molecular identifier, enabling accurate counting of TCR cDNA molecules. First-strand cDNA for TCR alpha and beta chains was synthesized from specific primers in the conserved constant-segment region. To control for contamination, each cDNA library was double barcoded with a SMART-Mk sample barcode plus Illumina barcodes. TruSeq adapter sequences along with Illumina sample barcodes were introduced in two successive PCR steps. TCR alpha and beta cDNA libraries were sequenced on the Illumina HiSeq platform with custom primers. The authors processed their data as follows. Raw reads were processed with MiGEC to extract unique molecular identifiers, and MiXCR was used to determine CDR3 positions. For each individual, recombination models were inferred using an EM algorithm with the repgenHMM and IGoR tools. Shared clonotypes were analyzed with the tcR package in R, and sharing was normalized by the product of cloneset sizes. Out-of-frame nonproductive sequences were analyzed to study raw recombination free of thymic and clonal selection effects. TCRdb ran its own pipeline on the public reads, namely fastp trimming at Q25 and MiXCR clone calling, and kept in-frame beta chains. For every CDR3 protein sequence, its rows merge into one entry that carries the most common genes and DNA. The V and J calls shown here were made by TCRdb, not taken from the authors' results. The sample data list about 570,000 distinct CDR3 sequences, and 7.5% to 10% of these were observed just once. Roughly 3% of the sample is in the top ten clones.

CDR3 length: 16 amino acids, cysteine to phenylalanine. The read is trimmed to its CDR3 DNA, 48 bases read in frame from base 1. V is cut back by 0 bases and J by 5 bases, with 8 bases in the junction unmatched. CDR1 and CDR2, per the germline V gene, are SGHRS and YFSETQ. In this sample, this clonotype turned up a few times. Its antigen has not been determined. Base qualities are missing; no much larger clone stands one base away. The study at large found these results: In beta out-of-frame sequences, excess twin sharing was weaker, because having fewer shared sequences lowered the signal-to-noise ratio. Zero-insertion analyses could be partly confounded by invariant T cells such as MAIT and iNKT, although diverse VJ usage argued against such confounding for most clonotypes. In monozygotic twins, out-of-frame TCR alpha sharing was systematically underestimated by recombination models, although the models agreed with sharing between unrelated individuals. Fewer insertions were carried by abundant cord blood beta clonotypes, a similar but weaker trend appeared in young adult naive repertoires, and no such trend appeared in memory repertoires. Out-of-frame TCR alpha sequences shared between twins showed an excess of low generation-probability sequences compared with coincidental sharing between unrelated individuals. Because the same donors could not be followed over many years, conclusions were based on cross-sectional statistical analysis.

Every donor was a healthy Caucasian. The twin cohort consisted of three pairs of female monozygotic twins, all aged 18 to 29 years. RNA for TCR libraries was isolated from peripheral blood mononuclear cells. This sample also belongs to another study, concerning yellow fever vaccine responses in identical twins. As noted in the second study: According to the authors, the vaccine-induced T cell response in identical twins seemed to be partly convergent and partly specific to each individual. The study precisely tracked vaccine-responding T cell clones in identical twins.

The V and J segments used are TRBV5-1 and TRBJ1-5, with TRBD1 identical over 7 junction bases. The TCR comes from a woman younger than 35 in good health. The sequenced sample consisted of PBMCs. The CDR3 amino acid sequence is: CASSLGQGGKDQPQHF. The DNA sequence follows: TGCGCCAGCAGCTTGGGACAGGGCGGGAAGGATCAGCCCCAGCATTTT.